A single sample gave rise to the 20 T cell receptor beta chains below, sequenced in a study of Ad26.COV2.S vaccination and SARS-CoV-2 variants. Data came from immunoSEQ multiplex PCR; TCRdb stores just in-frame clones and leaves some out. The sample yields nearly 95,000 clones, 82% seen once. Sequenced material: peripheral blood, taken after recovery from COVID-19. Receptor source: a human donor who had recovered from COVID-19.

This clone was found once. The chain carries TRBV11-3 and TRBJ2-3, with TRBD1 matching over 7 bases. V lost 5 bases and J lost 4; bases outside the gene matches: 12. The CDR3 loop spans 16 amino acids. CDR1 SGHNT and CDR2 YENEEA come from the germline V gene. In nucleotides, the CDR3 is TGTGCCAGCAGCAAAGATAATATTCAGGGGGCAGATACGCAGTATTTT. Its protein product is CASSKDNIQGADTQYF.

The V call is TRBV5-4, the J call TRBJ2-7; no definite D call. The CDR3 length is 14 residues. V was clipped by 5 bases and J by 6 bases, with 18 bases between them. The germline V gene has CDR1 SGHNT and CDR2 YYREEE (reference sequence). The DNA of the CDR3 is TGTGCCAGCAGTATGGGGTACCGAGCCCCCGAGCAGTACTTC. This gives the protein CASSMGYRAPEQYF.

The rearrangement uses TRBV28 and TRBJ1-5, with D maybe TRBD1 (5 bases). There are 14 residues in the CDR3. With 6 bases removed from V and 7 bases from J, the gap between germline ends came to 16 bases. CDR1 and CDR2 (germline): MDHEN, SYDVKM. The CDR3 nucleotides read TGTGCCAGCAGGGCGACAAGGGGTACGCAGCCCCAGCATTTT. This sequence encodes CASRATRGTQPQHF.

The chain has TRBV4-3 and TRBJ2-5; 11 positions match TRBD2. After removal of 4 bases from V and 1 base from J, the junction contained 8 bases not matched to a gene. The CDR3 is 17 residues long. CDR1 and CDR2 from the germline V gene are LGHNA and YSLEER. The CDR3 loop is CASSRMIAGGFQETQYF. CDR3 sequence (DNA): TGCGCCAGCAGCCGGATGATAGCGGGAGGGTTCCAAGAGACCCAGTACTTC.

This sequence joins TRBV28 and TRBJ1-4; D possibly corresponds to TRBD1 (6 bases). The V and J ends lost 3 bases and 8 bases respectively, with 13 bases between them. The germline CDR1 and CDR2 sequences are MDHEN and SYDVKM. There are 14 residues in the CDR3. The CDR3 nucleotides read TGTGCCAGCAGTTTCCAGGGGCGTGAGGAAAAACTGTTTTTT. Its translation is CASSFQGREEKLFF.

The rearrangement links TRBV5-5 to TRBJ2-3; the match to TRBD1 covers 7 bases. This CDR3 comprises 15 residues. Per the germline V gene, CDR1 is SGHKS and CDR2 is YYEKEE (reference sequence). V dropped 3 bases and J dropped 1; count of bases not matched to a gene: 5. DNA of the CDR3: TGTGCCAGCAGCTCGACAGGGTACGGCACAGATACGCAGTATTTT. Translated, it gives CASSSTGYGTDTQYF.

The V gene is TRBV2, the J gene TRBJ1-4; D is unresolved. V was pared by 4 bases and J by 1 base, with 13 bases between. This CDR3 has 16 residues. Germline CDR1 SNHLY, CDR2 FYNNEI. The CDR3 region has the DNA TGTGCCAGCAGTGGATCGGGGATCGTAACTAATGAAAAACTGTTTTTT. Amino acids: CASSGSGIVTNEKLFF.

The V and J genes are TRBV10-3 and TRBJ1-4; 7 nucleotides line up with TRBD1. This CDR3 is 13 amino acids long. The germline V gene encodes CDR1 ENHRY and CDR2 SYGVKD. J lost 7 bases, V lost 11 bases, and 10 bases had no gene match. The CDR3 sequence: CAVSRQGGEKLFF. CDR3 bases: TGTGCCGTAAGTCGACAGGGCGGTGAAAAACTGTTTTTT.

The chain joins TRBV5-6 to TRBJ2-5, with no clear D. Germline values: CDR1 SGHDT, CDR2 YYEEEE. The CDR3 totals 15 residues. Trimming shortened V by 1 base and J by 5 bases, and 15 bases separated the two germline ends. The DNA for the CDR3 is TGTGCCAGCAGCTTGTTAGGACCAGGTACGGAGACCCAGTACTTC. It is translated as CASSLLGPGTETQYF.

The chain couples TRBV27 to TRBJ2-7; D is unclear. The CDR3 loop spans 13 amino acids. V lost 3 bases and J lost 3, with 9 bases in between. Germline lookup yields CDR1 MNHEY and CDR2 SMNVEV (reference sequence). CDR3 nucleotides: TGTGCCAGCAGTTTGGGCAGGAGCTACGAGCAGTACTTC. Amino acids: CASSLGRSYEQYF.

V gene TRBV12-3 or TRBV12-4 combines with J gene TRBJ1-2; D unclear. CDR3 length: 12 amino acids. Between the trimmed V and J ends, which lost 6 bases and 0 bases, there was a span of 5 bases. The CDR3 spells CASSSTNYGYTF. The CDR3 DNA reads TGTGCCAGCAGCTCAACTAACTATGGCTACACCTTC.

The CDR3 bases are TGTGCCAGCAGCTTAGTGCTGGGTGGGCCAGATACGCAGTATTTT. Amino acid sequence: CASSLVLGGPDTQYF. The chain carries TRBV13 and TRBJ2-3; unclear D gene. The CDR3 consists of 15 residues. Trimming stripped 1 base from V and 4 bases from J, with 12 bases between. Looked up from germline, CDR1 is PRHDT and CDR2 is FYEKMQ (reference sequence).

The V call is TRBV18, the J call TRBJ1-2; the D is unclear. The CDR3 extends over 15 amino acids. Trimming took 4 bases from V and 0 from J, leaving 12 bases between them. Germline V CDR1 and CDR2: KGHSH, LQKENI. The CDR3 DNA follows: TGTGCCAGCTCACTCGAGAAAGGACCTAACTATGGCTACACCTTC. Translated: CASSLEKGPNYGYTF.

This chain uses TRBV6-5 with TRBJ1-5; D gene ambiguous. Trimming removed 5 bases at V and 0 bases at J, with 11 bases between. The CDR3 extends over 15 amino acids. Germline CDR1 reads MNHEY; CDR2 reads SVGAGI. The CDR3 nucleotides read TGTGCCAGCAGTCCCCGTGCAGATAGCAATCAGCCCCAGCATTTT. Amino acids: CASSPRADSNQPQHF.

The V call is TRBV7-9, the J call TRBJ2-1; perhaps TRBD2 as D (5 bases). V was trimmed by 4 bases and J by 9 bases, leaving 13 bases between them. CDR3 length: 13 amino acids. Germline loops: CDR1 SEHNR, CDR2 FQNEAQ (reference sequence). The CDR3 protein is CASSSLAVREQFF. CDR3 nucleotides: TGTGCCAGCAGCTCCCTAGCCGTCCGTGAGCAGTTCTTC.

V gene TRBV5-5 combines with J gene TRBJ1-2; the match to TRBD1 covers 9 bases. CDR3 size: 15 residues. Unmatched junction bases numbered 7, after V lost 0 bases and J lost 7 bases. Germline V lookup: CDR1 SGHKS, CDR2 YYEKEE (reference sequence). CDR3 protein: CASSLGDRVVPGYTF. The CDR3 DNA sequence: TGTGCCAGCAGCTTGGGGGACAGGGTGGTCCCTGGCTACACCTTC.

The count of this clone is one. This chain joins TRBV28 and TRBJ2-1, with D maybe TRBD1 (6 bases). Looked up from germline, CDR1 is MDHEN and CDR2 is SYDVKM. The V end was cut by 6 bases, the J end by 1 base, with 16 bases between. The CDR3 extends over 16 amino acids. DNA of the CDR3: TGTGCCAGCAGCACTCCGGACAGCGTTTCCTACAATGAGCAGTTCTTC. Amino acids: CASSTPDSVSYNEQFF.

This clone showed up just once. The chain couples TRBV3-1 (or the pseudogene TRBV3-2) to TRBJ1-1; D gene uncertain. The CDR3 spans 15 residues. From germline, CDR1 is LGHDT and CDR2 YNNKEL (reference sequence). Trimming removed 4 bases at V and 6 bases at J, with 18 bases between. The CDR3 DNA sequence: TGTGCCAGCAGCCTTACCTCAGCGAGGGCGGCTGAAGCTTTCTTT. It is translated as CASSLTSARAAEAFF.

This sequence joins TRBV19 and TRBJ2-1, with a possible D match to TRBD2 (6 bases). CDR1 is LNHDA, CDR2 SQIVND, per germline (reference sequence). The CDR3 consists of 18 residues. The V gene lost 3 bases and the J gene lost 3 bases, with 21 bases spanning the gap. The CDR3 DNA is TGTGCCAGTAGTATTGGACCGGGAGTACATCCGCGCTACAATGAGCAGTTCTTC. This codes for CASSIGPGVHPRYNEQFF.

This chain joins TRBV5-8 and TRBJ2-7, with D tentatively TRBD1 (6 bases). In germline, CDR1 is SGHTS, CDR2 YDEGEE. Trimming took 4 bases from V and 1 from J, leaving 18 bases between them. The CDR3 runs 16 residues. CDR3 protein: CASSEDRPNPSYEQYF. CDR3 DNA: TGTGCCAGCAGCGAGGACAGACCTAACCCTTCCTACGAGCAGTACTTC.